The 16 T cell receptor beta chains given below trace back to one sample, sequenced in a study of breast tumors, draining lymph nodes, adjacent tissues (TCRdb year 2016). The library relied on multiplex PCR. TCRdb shows the sequencer as Illumina HiSeq 2000. The public sequencing data were trimmed at Q25 with fastp and processed into clonotypes with MiXCR by TCRdb, which kept only in-frame beta chains. Entries that share a CDR3 protein sequence are merged under the most common genes and DNA. This sample holds 60,000 to 70,000 distinct CDR3 sequences; roughly 57% were observed only once. Of the sample, around 20% is held by the ten largest clones. Specimen: breast tumor tissue. These receptors all come from a female donor with breast cancer. Some clones in this sample may be carry-over from other donors' samples.

This clonotype occurred a few times. A much bigger clone sits one base away, suggesting this may be a read error. In DNA form, the CDR3 reads TGTGCCAGCAGCTTAGGCCATAGCTCCTACGGGCAGTACTTC. Its protein product is CASSLGHSSYGQYF. This sequence joins TRBV11-2 and TRBJ2-7; no clear D gene. Per the germline V gene, CDR1 is SGHAT and CDR2 is FQNNGV. This CDR3 is 14 amino acids long.

The V call is TRBV11-2, the J call TRBJ1-5; D is unclear. Germline-derived CDR1 and CDR2 are SGHAT and FQNNGV. This CDR3 region has 11 residues. V lost 3 bases to trimming and J lost 11 bases, with 8 bases between them. The CDR3 loop reads CASSFRQTQHF. In nucleotides, the CDR3 is TGTGCCAGCAGCTTCCGCCAGACCCAGCATTTT.

This clonotype was seen ten or more times. The rearrangement joins TRBV4-1 to TRBJ1-3; D ambiguous. V lost 1 base to trimming and J lost 3 bases, with 10 bases between them. Germline assignment: CDR1 MGHRA and CDR2 YSYEKL. The CDR3 is 15 amino acids. CDR3 nucleotides: TGCGCCAGCAGCCAAGCGGGATACCGTGGAAACACCATATATTTT. Residues: CASSQAGYRGNTIYF.

The chain combines TRBV7-9 with TRBJ2-7; 7 bases match TRBD2. Germline V gene sequence: CDR1 SEHNR, CDR2 FQNEAQ (reference sequence). This CDR3 has 14 amino acids. The V segment lost 3 bases and the J segment 6 bases; nucleotides outside the gene matches: 8. The CDR3 DNA is TGTGCCAGCAGCTTGTATCCGGGGGGTGCCGAGCAGTACTTC. Translation gives CASSLYPGGAEQYF. Filled out from reference TRBV7-9 and TRBJ2-7, the complete variable domain reads DTGVSQNPRHKITKRGQNVTFRCDPISEHNRLYWYRQTLGQGPEFLTYFQNEAQLEKSRLLSDRFSAERPKGSFSTLEIQRTEQGDSAMYLCASSLYPGGAEQYFGPGTRLTVT.

The V and J genes are TRBV24-1 and TRBJ2-3; tentative D call: TRBD1 (6 bases). V gave up 7 bases and J gave up 0 bases, with 10 bases separating them. The germline V gene has CDR1 KGHDR and CDR2 SFDVKD. The CDR3 loop spans 14 amino acids. The CDR3 coding sequence is TGTGCCACCAGGGACAGACTTAGCACAGATACGCAGTATTTT. As protein: CATRDRLSTDTQYF.

The chain carries TRBV19 and TRBJ1-6; a weak D match, TRBD1 (5 bases). Trimming left V 6 bases short and J 6 bases short, with 12 bases between. The germline CDR1 and CDR2 sequences are LNHDA and SQIVND (reference sequence). The CDR3 totals 14 residues. The CDR3 is CASSEGTGNSPLHF. The CDR3 nucleotides are TGTGCCAGTAGCGAAGGGACTGGTAATTCACCCCTCCACTTT.

This clonotype appeared many times. This sequence joins TRBV7-2 and TRBJ2-7; the D call may be TRBD1 or TRBD2 (5 bases each). The CDR3 runs 11 residues. Germline V lookup: CDR1 SGHTA, CDR2 FQGNSA. V shed 8 bases and J shed 4 bases, with 9 bases lying between them. The CDR3 sequence is CASGEGYEQYF. The CDR3 nucleotides are TGTGCCAGCGGAGAGGGGTACGAGCAGTACTTC.

The rearrangement joins TRBV2 to TRBJ2-1; TRBD2 matches at 12 bases. This CDR3 contains 13 residues. Germline V gene sequence: CDR1 SNHLY, CDR2 FYNNEI. The trim removed 10 bases at V and 9 bases at J, leaving 7 bases unmatched. CDR3 nucleotides: TGTGCCACATCTAGCGGGGGGGCTATTGAGCAGTTCTTC. Translating gives CATSSGGAIEQFF.

This clonotype was seen at least ten times. Possible read error: a much larger clone is one base away. The rearrangement links TRBV2 to TRBJ1-5, with D unclear. The CDR3 is 13 amino acids. Germline V lookup: CDR1 SNHLY, CDR2 FYNNEI. CDR3 residues: CASSEIGNRPQHF. CDR3 nucleotide sequence: TGTGCCAGCAGTGAAATAGGTAATCGGCCCCAGCATTTT.

In this sample, this clonotype turned up many times. The chain couples TRBV5-1 to TRBJ2-7, with 11 bases identical to TRBD1. Germline assignment: CDR1 SGHRS and CDR2 YFSETQ. The V and J ends lost 5 bases and 6 bases, in that order; junction bases with no gene match: 7. This CDR3 is 14 amino acids long. In DNA, the CDR3 is TGCGCCAGCAGATTTGAGGGACAGGGGGGCGAGCAGTACTTC. Protein sequence: CASRFEGQGGEQYF.

The J gene is TRBJ2-3, the V gene TRBV24-1, with 8 bases lining up with TRBD1. Germline V CDR1 and CDR2: KGHDR, SFDVKD. CDR3 length equals 16 residues. Trimming at V came to 6 bases and at J to 0 bases, leaving 7 bases not matched to a gene. Here the CDR3 DNA reads TGTGCCACCAGTCGGGCAGGGGGCTTGAGCACAGATACGCAGTATTTT. The encoded protein is CATSRAGGLSTDTQYF.

The gene calls are TRBV20-1 and TRBJ2-1; weak D call: TRBD2 (5 bases). Germline assignment: CDR1 DFQATT and CDR2 SNEGSKA (reference sequence). Trimming took off 6 bases at V and 7 bases at J, with 16 bases between the two ends. This CDR3 is 13 amino acids long. CDR3 in amino acids: CSALGSAGNEQFF. The CDR3 coding sequence is TGCAGTGCATTAGGGAGTGCAGGTAATGAGCAGTTCTTC.

CDR3 sequence reads: CSARDDSGRGGLAGGRIADTQYF. CDR3 nucleotides: TGCAGTGCTAGAGATGATAGCGGGAGAGGGGGACTAGCGGGGGGCCGAATCGCAGATACGCAGTATTTT. The chain is built from TRBV20-1 and TRBJ2-3; 15 positions match TRBD2. CDR3 size: 23 residues. The V gene end was trimmed by 0 bases and the J gene end by 4 bases; junction bases not matched to a gene: 23. CDR1 and CDR2 from the germline V gene are DFQATT and SNEGSKA (reference sequence).

This clonotype showed up many times. The chain links TRBV5-6 to TRBJ2-3; 7 nucleotides match TRBD1. The CDR3 sequence is 15 residues long. Germline V CDR1 and CDR2: SGHDT, YYEEEE. The V and J ends lost 1 base and 4 bases, in that order; junction bases with no gene match: 6. This CDR3 reads CASSLMGQPPDTQYF. CDR3 nucleotide sequence: TGTGCCAGCAGCTTGATGGGACAGCCACCAGATACGCAGTATTTT.

This clonotype was found many times. This may be a read error: a much more frequent sequence differs by one nucleotide. The chain recombines TRBV20-1 with TRBJ2-4; 8 bases line up with TRBD1. The germline gives CDR1 DFQATT, CDR2 SNEGSKA (reference sequence). The CDR3 covers 13 residues. The chain's CDR3 is CSATQGGKNTQYF. The DNA of the CDR3 is TGCAGTGCAACACAGGGGGGCAAAAACACTCAGTACTTC.

This clonotype was found many times. This sequence joins TRBV3-1 and TRBJ2-1; 13 bases align to TRBD2. Unmatched junction bases numbered 9, after V lost 8 bases and J lost 8 bases. Germline V gene sequence: CDR1 LGHDT, CDR2 YNNKEL (reference sequence). The CDR3 totals 15 residues. The CDR3 DNA is TGTGCCAGCCAGGGACTAGCGGGGCCAGGGGATGAGCAGTTCTTC. Translated: CASQGLAGPGDEQFF.